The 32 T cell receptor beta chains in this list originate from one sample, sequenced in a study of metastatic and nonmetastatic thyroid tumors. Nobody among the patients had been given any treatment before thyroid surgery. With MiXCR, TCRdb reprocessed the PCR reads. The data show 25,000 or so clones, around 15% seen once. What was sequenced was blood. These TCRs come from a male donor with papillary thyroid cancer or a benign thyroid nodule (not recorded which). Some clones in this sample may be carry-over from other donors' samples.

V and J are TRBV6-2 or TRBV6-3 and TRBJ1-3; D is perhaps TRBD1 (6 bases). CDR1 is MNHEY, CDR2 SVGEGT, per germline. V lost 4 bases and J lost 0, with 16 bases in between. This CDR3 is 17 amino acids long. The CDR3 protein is CASSLRVGGYSGNTIYF. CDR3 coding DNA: TGTGCCAGCAGTTTGCGGGTTGGGGGCTACTCTGGAAACACCATATATTTT.

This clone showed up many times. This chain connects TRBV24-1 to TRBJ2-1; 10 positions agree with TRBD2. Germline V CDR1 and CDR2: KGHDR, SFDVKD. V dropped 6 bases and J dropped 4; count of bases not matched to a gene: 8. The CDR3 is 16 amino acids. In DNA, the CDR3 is TGTGCCACCAGTTTGGAGCATAGCGGGGGGTACAATGAGCAGTTCTTC. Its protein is CATSLEHSGGYNEQFF.

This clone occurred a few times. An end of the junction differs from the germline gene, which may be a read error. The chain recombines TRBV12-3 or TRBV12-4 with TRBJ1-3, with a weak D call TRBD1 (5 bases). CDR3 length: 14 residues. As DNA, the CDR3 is TGTGCCAGCAGTCTCGCAGGGAATGGAAACACCACATATTTT. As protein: CASSLAGNGNTTYF.

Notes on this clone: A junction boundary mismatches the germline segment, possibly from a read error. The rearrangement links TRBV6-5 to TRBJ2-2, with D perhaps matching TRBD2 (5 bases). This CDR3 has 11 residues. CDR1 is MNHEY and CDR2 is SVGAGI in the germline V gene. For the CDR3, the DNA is TGTGCCATCAGTTACTCCGGGGAGCTGTTGTTT. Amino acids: CAISYSGELLF.

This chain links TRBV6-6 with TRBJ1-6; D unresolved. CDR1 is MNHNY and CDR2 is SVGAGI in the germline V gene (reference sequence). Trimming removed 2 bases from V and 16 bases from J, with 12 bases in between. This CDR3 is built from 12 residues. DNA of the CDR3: TGTGCCAGCAGTTACCCTGGCGTGCCTCTCCACTTT. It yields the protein CASSYPGVPLHF.

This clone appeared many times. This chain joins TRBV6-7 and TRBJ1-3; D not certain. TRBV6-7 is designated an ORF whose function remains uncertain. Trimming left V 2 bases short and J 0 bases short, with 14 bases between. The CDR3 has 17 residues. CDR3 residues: CASSYTLPRNSGNTIYF. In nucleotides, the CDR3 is TGTGCCAGCAGTTACACCCTCCCGCGAAACTCTGGAAACACCATATATTTT.

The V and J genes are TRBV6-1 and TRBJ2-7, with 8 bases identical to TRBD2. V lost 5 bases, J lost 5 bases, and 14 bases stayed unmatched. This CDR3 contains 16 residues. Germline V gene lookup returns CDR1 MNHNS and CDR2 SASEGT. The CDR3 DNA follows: TGTGCCAGCAGTCCTACTATCGGGGGGGGGGATGACGAGCAGTACTTC. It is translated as CASSPTIGGGDDEQYF.

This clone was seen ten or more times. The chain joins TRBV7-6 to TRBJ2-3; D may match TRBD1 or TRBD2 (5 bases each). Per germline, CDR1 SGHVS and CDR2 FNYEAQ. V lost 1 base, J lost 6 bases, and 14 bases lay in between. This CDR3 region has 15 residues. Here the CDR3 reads CASSLVSGTPDTQYF. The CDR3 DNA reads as TGTGCCAGCAGCTTAGTGTCAGGGACCCCTGATACGCAGTATTTT.

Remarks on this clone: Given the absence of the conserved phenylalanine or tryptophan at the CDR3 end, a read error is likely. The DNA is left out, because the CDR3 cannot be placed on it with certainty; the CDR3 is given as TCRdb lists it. The chain's CDR3 is CASIGTSG. V gene TRBV6-1 combines with J gene TRBJ2-7; no check of the table's D call, TRBD2, against the DNA was made. Ends included, the CDR3 has 8 residues. Per germline, CDR1 MNHNS and CDR2 SASEGT.

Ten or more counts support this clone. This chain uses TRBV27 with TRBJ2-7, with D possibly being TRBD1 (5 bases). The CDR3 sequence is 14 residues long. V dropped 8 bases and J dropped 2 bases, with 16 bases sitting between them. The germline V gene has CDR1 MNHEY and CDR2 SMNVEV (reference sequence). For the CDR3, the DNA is TGTGCCAGCCGGAAGGGGCCAGAGACCTACGAGCAGTACTTC. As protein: CASRKGPETYEQYF.

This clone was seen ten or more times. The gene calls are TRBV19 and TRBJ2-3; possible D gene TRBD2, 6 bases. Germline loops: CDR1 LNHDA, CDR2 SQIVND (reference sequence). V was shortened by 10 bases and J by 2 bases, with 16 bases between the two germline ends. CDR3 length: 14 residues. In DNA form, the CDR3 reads TGTGCCACCACCTATAGCGGTGACACAGATACGCAGTATTTT. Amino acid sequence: CATTYSGDTDTQYF.

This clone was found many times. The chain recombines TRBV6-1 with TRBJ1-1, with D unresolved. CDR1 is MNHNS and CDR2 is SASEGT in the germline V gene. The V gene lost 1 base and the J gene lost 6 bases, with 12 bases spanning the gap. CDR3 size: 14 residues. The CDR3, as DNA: TGTGCCAGCAGTGAAGTCTACGAAGACCCTGAAGCTTTCTTT. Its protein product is CASSEVYEDPEAFF.

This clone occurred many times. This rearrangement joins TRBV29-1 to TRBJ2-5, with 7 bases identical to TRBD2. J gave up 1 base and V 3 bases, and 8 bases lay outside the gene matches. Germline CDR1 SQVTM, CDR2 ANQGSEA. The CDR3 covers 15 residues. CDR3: CSVDWLAEPQETQYF. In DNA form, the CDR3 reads TGCAGCGTTGACTGGCTAGCGGAGCCCCAAGAGACCCAGTACTTC.

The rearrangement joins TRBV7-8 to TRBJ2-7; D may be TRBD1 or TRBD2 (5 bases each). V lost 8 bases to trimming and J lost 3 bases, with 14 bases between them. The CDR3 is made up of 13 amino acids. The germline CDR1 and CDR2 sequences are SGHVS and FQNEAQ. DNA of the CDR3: TGTGCCAGCGCAAGGGACCAATTCTACGAGCAGTACTTC. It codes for CASARDQFYEQYF.

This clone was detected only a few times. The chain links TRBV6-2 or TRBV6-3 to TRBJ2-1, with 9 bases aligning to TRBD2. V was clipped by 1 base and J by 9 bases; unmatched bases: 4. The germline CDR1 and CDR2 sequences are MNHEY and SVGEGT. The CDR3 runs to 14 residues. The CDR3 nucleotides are TGTGCCAGCAGTTACTTTAGCGGGAGTGGTGAGCAGTTCTTC. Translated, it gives CASSYFSGSGEQFF.

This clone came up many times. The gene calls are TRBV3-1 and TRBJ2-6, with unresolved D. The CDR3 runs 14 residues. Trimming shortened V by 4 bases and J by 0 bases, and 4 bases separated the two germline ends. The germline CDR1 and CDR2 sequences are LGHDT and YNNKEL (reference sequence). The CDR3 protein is CASSRSSGANVLTF. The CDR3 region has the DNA TGTGCCAGCAGCCGCTCCTCTGGGGCCAACGTCCTGACTTTC.

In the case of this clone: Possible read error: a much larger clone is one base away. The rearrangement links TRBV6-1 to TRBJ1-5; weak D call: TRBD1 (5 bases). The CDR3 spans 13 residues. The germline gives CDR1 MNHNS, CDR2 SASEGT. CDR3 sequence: CAIGAGPNRPQHF. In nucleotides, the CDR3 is TGTGCCATCGGGGCAGGCCCAAATCGGCCCCAGCATTTT.

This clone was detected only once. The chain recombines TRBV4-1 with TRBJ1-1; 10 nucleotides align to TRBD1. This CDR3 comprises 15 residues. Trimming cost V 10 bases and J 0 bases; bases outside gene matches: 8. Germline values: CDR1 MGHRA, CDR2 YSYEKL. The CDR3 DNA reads TGCGCCATCCGCCTGACAGGGGGCATGAACACTGAAGCTTTCTTT. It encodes CAIRLTGGMNTEAFF.

The DNA of the CDR3 is TGCGCCAGCAGCCAAGTCCGGGACACTTACGAGCAGTACTTC. Residues: CASSQVRDTYEQYF. The genes are TRBV4-1 and TRBJ2-7; D is perhaps TRBD1 (6 bases). V lost 1 base and J lost 4, with 11 bases in between. The CDR3 spans 14 residues. Germline V lookup: CDR1 MGHRA, CDR2 YSYEKL.

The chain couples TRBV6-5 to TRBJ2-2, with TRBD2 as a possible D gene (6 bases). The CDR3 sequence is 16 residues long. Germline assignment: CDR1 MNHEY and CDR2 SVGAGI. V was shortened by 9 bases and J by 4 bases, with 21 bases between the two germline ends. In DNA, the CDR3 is TGTGCCAGTAGACCCTCTAGCGTCGCGTGCACCGGGGAGCTGTTTTTT. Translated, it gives CASRPSSVACTGELFF.

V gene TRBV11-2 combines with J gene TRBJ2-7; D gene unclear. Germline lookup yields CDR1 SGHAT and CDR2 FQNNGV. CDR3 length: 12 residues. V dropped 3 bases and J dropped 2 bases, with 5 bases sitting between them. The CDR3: CASSFVPYEQYF. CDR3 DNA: TGTGCCAGCAGCTTCGTCCCCTACGAGCAGTACTTC.

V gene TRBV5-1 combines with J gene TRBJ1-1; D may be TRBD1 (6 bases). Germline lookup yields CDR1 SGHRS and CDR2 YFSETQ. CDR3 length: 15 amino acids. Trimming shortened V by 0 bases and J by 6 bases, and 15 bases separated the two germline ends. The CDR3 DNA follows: TGCGCCAGCAGCTTGGTATCGGGGGGCGGTTCTGAAGCTTTCTTT. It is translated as CASSLVSGGGSEAFF.

In DNA, the CDR3 is TGTGCCAGCATTGGTAGCGCAGGGGTTAACACTGAAGCTTTCTTT. It encodes CASIGSAGVNTEAFF. This chain uses TRBV6-1 with TRBJ1-1; TRBD1 is a possible D gene (6 bases). V was cut by 7 bases and J by 2 bases, with 17 bases left in between. Germline V gene lookup returns CDR1 MNHNS and CDR2 SASEGT. This CDR3 comprises 15 residues.

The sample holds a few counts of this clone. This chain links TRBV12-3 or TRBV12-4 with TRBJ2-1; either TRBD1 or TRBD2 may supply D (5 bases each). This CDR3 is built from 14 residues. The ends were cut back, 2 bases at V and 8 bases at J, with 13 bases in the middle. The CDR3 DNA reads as TGTGCCAGCAGTTTAACCTTGGGGACCGATGAGCAGTTCTTC. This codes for CASSLTLGTDEQFF.

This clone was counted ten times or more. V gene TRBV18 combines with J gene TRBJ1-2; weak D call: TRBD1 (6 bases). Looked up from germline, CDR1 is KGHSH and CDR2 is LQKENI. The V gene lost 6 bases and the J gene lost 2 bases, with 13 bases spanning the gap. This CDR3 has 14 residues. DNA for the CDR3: TGTGCCAGCTCCATCGGAGGGGGGAACTATGGCTACACCTTC. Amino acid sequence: CASSIGGGNYGYTF.

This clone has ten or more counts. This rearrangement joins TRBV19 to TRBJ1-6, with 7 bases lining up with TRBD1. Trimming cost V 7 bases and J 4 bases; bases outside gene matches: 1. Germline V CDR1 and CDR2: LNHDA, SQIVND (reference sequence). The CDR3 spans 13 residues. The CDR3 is CASMGQYNSPLHF. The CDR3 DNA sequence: TGTGCCAGTATGGGACAGTATAATTCACCCCTCCACTTT.

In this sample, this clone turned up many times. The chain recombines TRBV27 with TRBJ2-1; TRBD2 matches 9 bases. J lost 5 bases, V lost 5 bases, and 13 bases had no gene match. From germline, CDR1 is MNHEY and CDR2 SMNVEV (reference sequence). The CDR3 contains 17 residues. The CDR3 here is CASSLRTLAGADNEQFF. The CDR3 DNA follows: TGTGCCAGCAGTCTTAGAACCTTAGCGGGAGCAGACAATGAGCAGTTCTTC.

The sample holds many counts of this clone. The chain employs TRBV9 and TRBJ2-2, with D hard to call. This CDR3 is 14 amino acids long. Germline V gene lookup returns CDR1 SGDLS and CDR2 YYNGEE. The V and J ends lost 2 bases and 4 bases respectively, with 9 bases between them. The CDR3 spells CASSVTQLTGELFF. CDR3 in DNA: TGTGCCAGCAGCGTGACCCAGCTCACCGGGGAGCTGTTTTTT. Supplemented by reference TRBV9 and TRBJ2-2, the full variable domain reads DSGVTQTPKHLITATGQRVTLRCSPRSGDLSVYWYQQSLDQGLQFLIQYYNGEERAKGNILERFSAQQFPDLHSELNLSSLELGDSALYFCASSVTQLTGELFFGEGSRLTVL.

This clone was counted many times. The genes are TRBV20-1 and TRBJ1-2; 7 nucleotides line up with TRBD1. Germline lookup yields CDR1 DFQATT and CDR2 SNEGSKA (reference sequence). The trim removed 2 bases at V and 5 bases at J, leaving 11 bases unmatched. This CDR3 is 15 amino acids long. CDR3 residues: CSARQPGQPLYGYTF. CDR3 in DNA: TGCAGTGCTAGACAACCGGGACAGCCTTTGTATGGCTACACCTTC.

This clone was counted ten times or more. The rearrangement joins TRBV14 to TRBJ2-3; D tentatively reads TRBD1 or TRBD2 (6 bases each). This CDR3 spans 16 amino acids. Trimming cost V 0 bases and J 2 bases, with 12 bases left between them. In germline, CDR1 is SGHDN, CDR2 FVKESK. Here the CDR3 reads CASSQDRWGATDTQYF. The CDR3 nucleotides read TGTGCCAGCAGCCAAGATCGGTGGGGGGCCACAGATACGCAGTATTTT.

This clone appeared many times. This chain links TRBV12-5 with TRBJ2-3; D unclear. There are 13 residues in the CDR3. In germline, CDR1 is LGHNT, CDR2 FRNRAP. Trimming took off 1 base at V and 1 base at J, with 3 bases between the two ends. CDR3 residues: CASGLGGTDTQYF. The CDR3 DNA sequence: TGTGCTAGTGGTTTGGGGGGCACAGATACGCAGTATTTT.

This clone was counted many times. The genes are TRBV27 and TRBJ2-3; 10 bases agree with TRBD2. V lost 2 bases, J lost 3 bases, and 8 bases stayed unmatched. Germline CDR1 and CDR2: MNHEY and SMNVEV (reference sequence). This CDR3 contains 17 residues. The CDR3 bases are TGTGCCAGCAGTTTAATTGTAGCGGGGGGATCAACAGATACGCAGTATTTT. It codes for CASSLIVAGGSTDTQYF.